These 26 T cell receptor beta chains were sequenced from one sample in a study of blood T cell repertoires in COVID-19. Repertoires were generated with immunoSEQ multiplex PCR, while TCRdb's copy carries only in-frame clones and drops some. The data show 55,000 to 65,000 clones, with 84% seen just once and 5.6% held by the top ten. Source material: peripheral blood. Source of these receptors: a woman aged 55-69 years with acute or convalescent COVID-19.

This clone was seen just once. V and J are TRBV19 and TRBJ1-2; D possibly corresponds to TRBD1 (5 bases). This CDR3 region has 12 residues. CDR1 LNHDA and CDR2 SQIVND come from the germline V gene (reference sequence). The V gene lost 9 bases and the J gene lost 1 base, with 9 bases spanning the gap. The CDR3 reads CASHRGNYGYTF. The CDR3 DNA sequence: TGTGCCAGCCATAGGGGTAACTATGGCTACACCTTC.

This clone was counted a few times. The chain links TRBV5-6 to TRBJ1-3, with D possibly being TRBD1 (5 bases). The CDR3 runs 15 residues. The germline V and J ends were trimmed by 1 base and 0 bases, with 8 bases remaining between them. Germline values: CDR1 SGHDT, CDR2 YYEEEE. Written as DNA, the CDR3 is TGTGCCAGCAGCTTGCAGGGCCGCTCTGGAAACACCATATATTTT. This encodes CASSLQGRSGNTIYF.

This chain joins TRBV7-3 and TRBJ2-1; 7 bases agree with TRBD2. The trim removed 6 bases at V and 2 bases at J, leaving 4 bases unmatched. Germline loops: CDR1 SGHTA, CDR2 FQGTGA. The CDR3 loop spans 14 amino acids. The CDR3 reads CASSPGLAYNEQFF. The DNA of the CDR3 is TGTGCCAGCAGTCCCGGACTAGCCTACAATGAGCAGTTCTTC.

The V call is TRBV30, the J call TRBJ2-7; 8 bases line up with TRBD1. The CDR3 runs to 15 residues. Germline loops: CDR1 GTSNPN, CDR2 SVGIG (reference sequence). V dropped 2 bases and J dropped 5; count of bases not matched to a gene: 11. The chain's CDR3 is CAWSIPDRANDEQYF. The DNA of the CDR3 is TGTGCCTGGAGTATACCGGACAGGGCGAATGACGAGCAGTACTTC.

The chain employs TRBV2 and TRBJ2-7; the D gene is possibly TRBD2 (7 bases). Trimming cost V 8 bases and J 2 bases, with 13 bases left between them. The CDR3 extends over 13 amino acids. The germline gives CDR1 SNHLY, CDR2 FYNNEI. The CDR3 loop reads CASGGGATYEQYF. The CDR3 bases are TGTGCCAGCGGAGGGGGGGCCACCTACGAGCAGTACTTC.

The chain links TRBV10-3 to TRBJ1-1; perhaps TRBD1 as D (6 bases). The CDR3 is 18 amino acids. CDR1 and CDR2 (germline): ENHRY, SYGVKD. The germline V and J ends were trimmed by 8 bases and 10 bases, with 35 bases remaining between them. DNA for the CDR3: TGTGCCATCGGGCTGATCACGTACACAGGGTTTGGTTTTCGAGGAGCTTTCTTT. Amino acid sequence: CAIGLITYTGFGFRGAFF.

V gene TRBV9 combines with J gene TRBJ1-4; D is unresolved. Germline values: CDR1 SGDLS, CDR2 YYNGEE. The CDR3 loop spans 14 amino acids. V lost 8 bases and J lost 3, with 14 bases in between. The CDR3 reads CASLEGHSNEKLFF. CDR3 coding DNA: TGTGCCAGTCTGGAGGGCCATTCTAATGAAAAACTGTTTTTT.

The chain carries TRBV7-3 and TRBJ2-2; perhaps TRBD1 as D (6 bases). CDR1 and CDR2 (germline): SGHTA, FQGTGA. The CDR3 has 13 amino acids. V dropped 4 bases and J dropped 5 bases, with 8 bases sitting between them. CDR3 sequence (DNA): TGTGCCAGCAGCTGGACAGCGACCGGGGAGCTGTTTTTT. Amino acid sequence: CASSWTATGELFF.

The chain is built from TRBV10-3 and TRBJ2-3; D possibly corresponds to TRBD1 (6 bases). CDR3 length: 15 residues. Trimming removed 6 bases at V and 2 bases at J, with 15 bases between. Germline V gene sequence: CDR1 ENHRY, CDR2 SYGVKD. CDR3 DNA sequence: TGTGCCATCAGCGAAATAAGGACAGCCACAGATACGCAGTATTTT. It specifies CAISEIRTATDTQYF.

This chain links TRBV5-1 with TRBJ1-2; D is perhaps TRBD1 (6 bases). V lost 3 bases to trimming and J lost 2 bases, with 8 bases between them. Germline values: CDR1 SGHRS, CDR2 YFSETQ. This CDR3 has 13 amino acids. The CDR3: CASSSGQNYGYTF. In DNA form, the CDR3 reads TGCGCCAGCAGCTCGGGACAAAACTATGGCTACACCTTC.

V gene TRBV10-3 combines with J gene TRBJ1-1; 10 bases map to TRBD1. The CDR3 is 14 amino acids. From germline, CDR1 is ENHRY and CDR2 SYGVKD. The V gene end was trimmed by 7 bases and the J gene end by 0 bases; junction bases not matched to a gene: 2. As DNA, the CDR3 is TGTGCCATCACCGGGACAGGGGTGAACACTGAAGCTTTCTTT. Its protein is CAITGTGVNTEAFF.

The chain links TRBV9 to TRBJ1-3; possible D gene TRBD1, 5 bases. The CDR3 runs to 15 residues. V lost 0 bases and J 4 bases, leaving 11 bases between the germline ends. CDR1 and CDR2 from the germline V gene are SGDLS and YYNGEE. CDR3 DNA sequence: TGTGCCAGCAGCGTAGTATCTGGGGCCGGAAACACCATATATTTT. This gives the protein CASSVVSGAGNTIYF. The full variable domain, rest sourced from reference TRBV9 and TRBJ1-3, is DSGVTQTPKHLITATGQRVTLRCSPRSGDLSVYWYQQSLDQGLQFLIQYYNGEERAKGNILERFSAQQFPDLHSELNLSSLELGDSALYFCASSVVSGAGNTIYFGEGSWLTVV.

CDR3 nucleotides: TGCGCCAGCAGCTCCGGACAGGGATCAGAAGGCTACACCTTC. Its protein product is CASSSGQGSEGYTF. The chain combines TRBV5-1 with TRBJ1-2; 8 nucleotides line up with TRBD1. The CDR3 sequence is 14 residues long. Germline V gene data show CDR1 as SGHRS and CDR2 as YFSETQ. The junction had 9 bases not matched to a gene; V was cut back by 3 bases and J by 8 bases.

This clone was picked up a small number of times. CDR3 sequence: CASSAATGFGGNTEAFF. The CDR3 bases are TGTGCCAGCAGTGCTGCTACAGGGTTCGGCGGGAACACTGAAGCTTTCTTT. The chain uses TRBV6-1 and TRBJ1-1, with D possibly matching TRBD1 (6 bases). The CDR3 has 17 residues. V was cut by 4 bases and J by 1 base, with 19 bases left in between. CDR1 is MNHNS and CDR2 is SASEGT in the germline V gene.

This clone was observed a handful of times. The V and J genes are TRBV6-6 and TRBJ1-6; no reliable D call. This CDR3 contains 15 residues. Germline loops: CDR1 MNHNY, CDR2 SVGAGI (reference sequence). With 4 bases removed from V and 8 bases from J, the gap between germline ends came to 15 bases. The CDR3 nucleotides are TGTGCCAGCAGTTCTCCCACGGGTGTGGATTCACCCCTCCACTTT. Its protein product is CASSSPTGVDSPLHF.

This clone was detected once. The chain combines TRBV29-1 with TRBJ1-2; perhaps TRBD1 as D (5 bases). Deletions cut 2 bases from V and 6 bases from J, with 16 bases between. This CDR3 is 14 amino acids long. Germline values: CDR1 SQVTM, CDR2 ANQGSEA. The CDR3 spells CSVELVSGKHGYTF. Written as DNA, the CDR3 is TGCAGCGTTGAATTGGTTTCAGGGAAGCATGGCTACACCTTC. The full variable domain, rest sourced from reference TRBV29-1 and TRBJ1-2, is SAVISQKPSRDICQRGTSLTIQCQVDSQVTMMFWYRQQPGQSLTLIATANQGSEATYESGFVIDKFPISRPNLTFSTLTVSNMSPEDSSIYLCSVELVSGKHGYTFGSGTRLTVV.

CDR3 bases: TGTGCCAGCAGCTTAACTAGCGGGGCCTCGGATACGCAGTATTTT. Residues: CASSLTSGASDTQYF. This chain connects TRBV5-6 to TRBJ2-3; 10 bases map to TRBD2. CDR1 SGHDT and CDR2 YYEEEE come from the germline V gene. The CDR3 runs to 15 residues. The V gene end was trimmed by 2 bases and the J gene end by 6 bases; junction bases not matched to a gene: 6.

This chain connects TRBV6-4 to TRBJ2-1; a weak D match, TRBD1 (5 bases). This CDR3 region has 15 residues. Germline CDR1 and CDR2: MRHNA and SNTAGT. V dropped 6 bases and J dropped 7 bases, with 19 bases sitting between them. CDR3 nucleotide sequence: TGTGCCAGCAGCCTACAGGCCGCCCTTCAGAATGAGCAGTTCTTC. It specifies CASSLQAALQNEQFF.

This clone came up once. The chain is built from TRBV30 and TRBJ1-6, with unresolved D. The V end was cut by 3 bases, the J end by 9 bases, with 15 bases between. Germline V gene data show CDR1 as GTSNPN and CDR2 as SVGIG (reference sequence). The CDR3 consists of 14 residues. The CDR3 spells CAWSGELWGSPLHF. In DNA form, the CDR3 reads TGTGCCTGGAGCGGGGAGTTATGGGGTTCACCCCTCCACTTT.

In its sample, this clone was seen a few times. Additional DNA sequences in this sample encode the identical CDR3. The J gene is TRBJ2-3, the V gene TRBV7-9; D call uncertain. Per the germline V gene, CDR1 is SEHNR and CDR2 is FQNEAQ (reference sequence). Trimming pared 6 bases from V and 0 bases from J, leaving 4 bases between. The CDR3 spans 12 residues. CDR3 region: CASSRSTDTQYF. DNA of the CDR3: TGTGCCAGCAGTCGTAGCACAGATACGCAGTATTTT. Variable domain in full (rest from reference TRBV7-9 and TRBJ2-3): DTGVSQNPRHKITKRGQNVTFRCDPISEHNRLYWYRQTLGQGPEFLTYFQNEAQLEKSRLLSDRFSAERPKGSFSTLEIQRTEQGDSAMYLCASSRSTDTQYFGPGTRLTVL.

CDR3 in DNA: TGTGCCAGCTCCCTAACAGGGCTTTTAGAAGCTTTCTTT. Translation: CASSLTGLLEAFF. The genes are TRBV12-3 or TRBV12-4 and TRBJ1-1; D may be TRBD1 (6 bases). This CDR3 spans 13 amino acids. V gave up 8 bases and J gave up 8 bases, with 18 bases separating them.

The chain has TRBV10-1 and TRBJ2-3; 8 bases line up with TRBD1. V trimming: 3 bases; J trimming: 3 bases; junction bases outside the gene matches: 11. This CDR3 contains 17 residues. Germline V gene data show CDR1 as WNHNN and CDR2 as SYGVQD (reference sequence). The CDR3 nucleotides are TGCGCCAGCAGTGACCAAGCAGGGGGCGTCCGTACAGATACGCAGTATTTT. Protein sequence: CASSDQAGGVRTDTQYF.

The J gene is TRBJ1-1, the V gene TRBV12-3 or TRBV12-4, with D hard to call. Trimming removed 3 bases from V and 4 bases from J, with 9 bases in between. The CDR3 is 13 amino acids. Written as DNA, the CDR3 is TGTGCCAGCAGTTTTCGCGAGGGCACTGAAGCTTTCTTT. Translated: CASSFREGTEAFF.

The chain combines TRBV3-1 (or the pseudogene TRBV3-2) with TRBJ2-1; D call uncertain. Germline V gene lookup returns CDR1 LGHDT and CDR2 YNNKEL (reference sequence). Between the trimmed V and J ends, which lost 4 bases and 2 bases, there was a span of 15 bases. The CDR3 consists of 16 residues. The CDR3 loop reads CASSRLSDPTYNEQFF. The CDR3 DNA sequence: TGTGCCAGCAGCCGTTTAAGCGACCCTACCTACAATGAGCAGTTCTTC.

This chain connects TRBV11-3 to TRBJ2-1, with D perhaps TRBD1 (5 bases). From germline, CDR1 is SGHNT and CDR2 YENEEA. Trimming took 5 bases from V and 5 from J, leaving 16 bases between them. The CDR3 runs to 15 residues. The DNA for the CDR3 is TGTGCCAGCAGCGAAACAGGTTACGGAAACAATGAGCAGTTCTTC. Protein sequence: CASSETGYGNNEQFF.

The CDR3 sequence is CASGRRGGASGANVLTF. CDR3 DNA: TGTGCCAGCGGCCGTCGGGGGGGGGCCTCTGGGGCCAACGTCCTGACTTTC. This chain joins TRBV27 and TRBJ2-6; the match to TRBD2 covers 8 bases. Unmatched junction bases numbered 9, after V lost 8 bases and J lost 0 bases. Germline V gene lookup returns CDR1 MNHEY and CDR2 SMNVEV (reference sequence). The CDR3 has 17 amino acids.